The 19 T cell receptor beta chains below were found in one sample sequenced in a study of regulatory T cells. General observations from the study: Hydrophobic residues at CDR3 positions 6 and 7 were enriched in conventional CD4+ T cells of CD3G-deficient patients.

Antigens of these TCRs are unknown. The PCR used 52 TRBV and 13 TRBJ primers. Profiling relied on immunoSEQ multiplex PCR, and the TCRdb table lists in-frame clones only, not all of them. The sample holds over 25,000 clones, around 92% seen once. What was sequenced was conventional CD4+ T cells sorted from blood. The source of these receptors is a person aged 18-30 years with CD3G deficiency.

The genes are TRBV10-3 and TRBJ1-1; 8 bases match TRBD1. Losses at the gene ends were 4 bases for V and 6 bases for J; bases not matched to a gene: 4. The CDR3 sequence is 13 residues long. Germline V lookup: CDR1 ENHRY, CDR2 SYGVKD. The CDR3 here is CAISGTGKAEAFF. The CDR3 DNA sequence: TGTGCCATCAGTGGGACAGGGAAGGCTGAAGCTTTCTTT.

The genes are TRBV6-6 and TRBJ2-1; 14 positions match TRBD2. The CDR3 has 14 residues. Germline-derived CDR1 and CDR2 are MNHNY and SVGAGI (reference sequence). The V and J ends lost 6 bases and 6 bases, in that order; junction bases with no gene match: 1. The CDR3 spells CASRGTSGSNEQFF. In nucleotides, the CDR3 is TGTGCCAGCAGGGGGACTAGCGGGAGCAATGAGCAGTTCTTC.

The chain couples TRBV5-1 to TRBJ2-1; 12 nucleotides match TRBD2. The CDR3 runs to 16 residues. Germline trimming cut 1 base from V and 5 bases from J; bases unmatched to any gene: 4. The V gene's germline CDR1 is SGHRS and CDR2 YFSETQ. The CDR3 reads CASSLIGLAGNNEQFF. The CDR3 DNA is TGCGCCAGCAGCTTGATTGGACTAGCGGGAAACAATGAGCAGTTCTTC.

This chain joins TRBV6-6 and TRBJ1-2; D remains unclear. Looked up from germline, CDR1 is MNHNY and CDR2 is SVGAGI (reference sequence). This CDR3 comprises 15 residues. V gave up 3 bases and J gave up 2 bases, with 13 bases separating them. The CDR3 loop is CASSYSPRGNYGYTF. The CDR3 region has the DNA TGTGCCAGCAGTTATTCTCCGCGAGGAAACTATGGCTACACCTTC.

The chain carries TRBV6-1 and TRBJ2-3; 9 positions agree with TRBD1. The CDR3 is made up of 13 amino acids. The V gene end was trimmed by 6 bases and the J gene end by 5 bases; junction bases not matched to a gene: 3. CDR1 and CDR2 (germline): MNHNS, SASEGT. CDR3 nucleotides: TGTGCCAGCAGGGGACAGGGAGGAGATACGCAGTATTTT. Translating it yields CASRGQGGDTQYF.

The chain has TRBV19 and TRBJ2-1; D not resolved. V was trimmed by 6 bases and J by 10 bases, leaving 13 bases between them. The germline V gene encodes CDR1 LNHDA and CDR2 SQIVND (reference sequence). This CDR3 has 12 residues. The CDR3 nucleotides read TGTGCCAGTAGCAAGGGTGGTAACGAGCAGTTCTTC. Encoded protein: CASSKGGNEQFF.

J is TRBJ2-2 and V is TRBV11-2; D possibly matches TRBD1 or TRBD2 (5 bases each). The CDR3 is 16 amino acids. CDR1 is SGHAT and CDR2 is FQNNGV in the germline V gene. Between the trimmed V and J ends, which lost 5 bases and 0 bases, there was a span of 13 bases. CDR3 bases: TGTGCCAGCAGCCATAGGCAGGGACCGAACACCGGGGAGCTGTTTTTT. It is translated as CASSHRQGPNTGELFF.

The chain uses TRBV6-6 and TRBJ2-1; 7 nucleotides align to TRBD1. V shed 4 bases, J shed 7 bases, and the junction held 4 bases outside the gene matches. The CDR3 length is 13 residues. From germline, CDR1 is MNHNY and CDR2 SVGAGI (reference sequence). The CDR3 here is CASSLVRGNEQFF. CDR3 bases: TGTGCCAGCAGTTTGGTCAGGGGGAATGAGCAGTTCTTC.

The chain couples TRBV7-2 to TRBJ1-2, with 8 bases aligning to TRBD1. Germline V gives CDR1 SGHTA, CDR2 FQGNSA. With V trimmed by 0 bases and J by 7 bases, 7 bases remained unmatched. This CDR3 is built from 15 residues. In DNA, the CDR3 is TGTGCCAGCAGCTTAGCACCCGACAGGGGAGGTGGCTACACCTTC. Protein sequence: CASSLAPDRGGGYTF.

The rearrangement uses TRBV6-6 and TRBJ2-2; D call uncertain. V lost 7 bases to trimming and J lost 5 bases, with 17 bases between them. In germline, CDR1 is MNHNY, CDR2 SVGAGI (reference sequence). This CDR3 comprises 15 residues. CDR3 DNA sequence: TGTGCCAGCACCCTCACTCCCTTTTCGACCGGGGAGCTGTTTTTT. Translating it yields CASTLTPFSTGELFF.

J is TRBJ1-5 and V is TRBV10-3; possible D gene TRBD1, 6 bases. CDR3 size: 14 residues. V was trimmed by 6 bases and J by 2 bases, leaving 11 bases between them. Looked up from germline, CDR1 is ENHRY and CDR2 is SYGVKD. In DNA form, the CDR3 reads TGTGCCATCAGACAGGGTCAGGGCAATCAGCCCCAGCATTTT. Translated, it gives CAIRQGQGNQPQHF.

The chain employs TRBV6-1 and TRBJ1-2; the match to TRBD1 covers 8 bases. The CDR3 consists of 15 residues. In germline, CDR1 is MNHNS, CDR2 SASEGT. Losses at the gene ends were 2 bases for V and 8 bases for J; bases not matched to a gene: 10. CDR3 in amino acids: CASSEYGQGSRGYTF. The DNA for the CDR3 is TGTGCCAGCAGTGAATACGGACAGGGATCGAGAGGCTACACCTTC.

This clone was found once. The DNA for the CDR3 is TGTGCCAGCAGCTTAGGGAGCGGGGTCAGGGATGAGCAGTTCTTC. This gives the protein CASSLGSGVRDEQFF. The J gene is TRBJ2-1, the V gene TRBV7-9, with 7 bases matching TRBD2. CDR3 length: 15 amino acids. With 1 base clipped from V and 8 bases from J, the junction kept 8 bases outside the gene matches. The germline gives CDR1 SEHNR, CDR2 FQNEAQ (reference sequence).

The V gene is TRBV19, the J gene TRBJ2-6; no firm D call. Per the germline V gene, CDR1 is LNHDA and CDR2 is SQIVND (reference sequence). The CDR3 totals 14 residues. V shed 2 bases and J shed 0 bases, with 2 bases lying between them. CDR3 sequence reads: CASSIISGANVLTF. The CDR3 DNA sequence: TGTGCCAGTAGTATAATCTCTGGGGCCAACGTCCTGACTTTC. The whole variable domain, remainder taken from reference TRBV19 and TRBJ2-6, is DGGITQSPKYLFRKEGQNVTLSCEQNLNHDAMYWYRQDPGQGLRLIYYSQIVNDFQKGDIAEGYSVSREKKESFPLTVTSAQKNPTAFYLCASSIISGANVLTFGAGSRLTVL.

This clone was detected only once. V usage is TRBV11-2 and J usage is TRBJ1-1; tentative D call: TRBD1 (6 bases). The CDR3 length is 14 residues. Germline assignment: CDR1 SGHAT and CDR2 FQNNGV. Trimming took off 3 bases at V and 4 bases at J, with 12 bases between the two ends. The CDR3 DNA follows: TGTGCCAGCAGCTTTAGGGGGAGCGGCACTGAAGCTTTCTTT. Protein: CASSFRGSGTEAFF.

This chain connects TRBV6-6 to TRBJ2-7, with D possibly being TRBD2 (5 bases). V was cut by 3 bases and J by 3 bases, with 9 bases left in between. This CDR3 has 13 residues. Germline CDR1 MNHNY, CDR2 SVGAGI (reference sequence). The CDR3 DNA sequence: TGTGCCAGCAGTTATTCCGGGAACTACGAGCAGTACTTC. Translating it yields CASSYSGNYEQYF.

The chain couples TRBV2 to TRBJ1-6; D may be TRBD1 (5 bases). The ends were cut back, 3 bases at V and 0 bases at J, with 6 bases in the middle. This CDR3 has 15 residues. Germline CDR1 is SNHLY and CDR2 is FYNNEI. The CDR3 DNA sequence: TGTGCCAGCAGTGACAGGGCCTCCTATAATTCACCCCTCCACTTT. Encoded protein: CASSDRASYNSPLHF. The complete variable domain, with remaining parts taken from reference TRBV2 and TRBJ1-6, reads EPEVTQTPSHQVTQMGQEVILRCVPISNHLYFYWYRQILGQKVEFLVSFYNNEISEKSEIFDDQFSVERPDGSNFTLKIRSTKLEDSAMYFCASSDRASYNSPLHFGNGTRLTVT.

This rearrangement joins TRBV5-1 to TRBJ1-2, with TRBD1 identical over 8 bases. CDR3 length equals 13 residues. Germline CDR1 SGHRS, CDR2 YFSETQ. V shed 4 bases and J 7 bases; nucleotides not matched to a gene: 6. The CDR3 DNA reads TGCGCCAGCAGCGCCGGACAGGGAGGTGGCTACACCTTC. Amino acids: CASSAGQGGGYTF.

J is TRBJ2-1 and V is TRBV2; 9 bases are a match to TRBD2. Germline loops: CDR1 SNHLY, CDR2 FYNNEI. V trimming: 8 bases; J trimming: 7 bases; junction bases outside the gene matches: 12. The CDR3 is 15 residues long. The CDR3 spells CASGGPAGGPNEQFF. The CDR3, as DNA: TGTGCCAGCGGGGGCCCGGCGGGGGGGCCGAATGAGCAGTTCTTC.